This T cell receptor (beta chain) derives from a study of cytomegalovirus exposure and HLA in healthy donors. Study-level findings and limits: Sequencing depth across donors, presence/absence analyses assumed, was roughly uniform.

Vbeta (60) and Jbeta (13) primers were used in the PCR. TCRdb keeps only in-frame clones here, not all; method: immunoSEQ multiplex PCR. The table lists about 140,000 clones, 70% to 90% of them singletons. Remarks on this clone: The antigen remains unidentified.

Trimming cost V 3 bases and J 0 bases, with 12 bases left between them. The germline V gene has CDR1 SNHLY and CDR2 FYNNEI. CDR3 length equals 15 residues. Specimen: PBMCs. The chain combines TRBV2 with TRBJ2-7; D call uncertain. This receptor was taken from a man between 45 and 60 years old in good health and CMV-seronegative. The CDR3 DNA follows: TGTGCCAGCAGTGATAGAGGTTCCGACTCCTACGAGCAGTACTTC. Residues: CASSDRGSDSYEQYF.